Listed below are T cell receptor beta chains from one sample, sequenced in a study of post-analysis software for immune sequencing data. TCRdb re-called the PCR reads through MiXCR, storing one row per CDR3 protein. Here the sample spans under 200,000 distinct CDR3 sequences, under 40% being singletons. This sample comprised blood, obtained after autologous hematopoietic stem cell transplantation. The source of these receptors is a girl between 5 and 17 years old with multiple sclerosis. Each CDR3 is given with its conserved first and last residue. D genes are given only for firm matches. A row's size may be missing; if present it is once, few, many or a size class.

>NA|NA|TRBV6-1|TRBJ1-1
TGTGCCAGCAGTGCTGTCAGCTTGAACACTGAAGCTTTCTTT
CASSAVSLNTEAFF
>NA|NA|TRBV12-3/TRBV12-4|TRBJ1-4
TGTGCCAGCAGTTGCTTCCCCTCGGACGGCGAACTGTTTTTT
CASSCFPSDGELFF
>NA|NA|TRBV7-2|TRBJ1-1
TGTGCCAGCAGCTTAGGGTATGGTGAAGCTTTCTTT
CASSLGYGEAFF
>NA|TRBD2|TRBV20-1|TRBJ2-7
TGCAGTGCAACCGGGACTAGCGACTACGAGCAGTACTTC
CSATGTSDYEQYF
>NA|TRBD2|TRBV9|TRBJ2-3
TGTGCCAGCAGCGCCGGACTAGCGGCAGATACGCAGTATTTT
CASSAGLAADTQYF
>NA|NA|TRBV11-2|TRBJ2-5
TGTGCCAGCAGCTTAGGCTTCTCGGAGACCCAGTACTTC
CASSLGFSETQYF
>NA|NA|TRBV20-1|TRBJ2-4
TGCAGTGCCACCTCGTTGGAAAACATTCAGTACTTC
CSATSLENIQYF
>NA|NA|TRBV20-1|TRBJ2-5
TGCAGTGCTAGAGATGATGGAGGCCGCGGGGCAGAGACCCAGTACTTC
CSARDDGGRGAETQYF
>NA|TRBD2|TRBV10-2|TRBJ2-1
TGCGCCAGCAGGGGACTAGCGGGAGAGGGCAATGGGCAGTTCTTC
CASRGLAGEGNGQFF
>NA|TRBD2|TRBV7-2|TRBJ2-3
TGTGCCAGCAGCTTGAGCGGGGGGAAAACAGATACGCAGTATTTT
CASSLSGGKTDTQYF
>few|NA|TRBV28|TRBJ1-1
TGTGCCAGCAGTTTAATACAGGTCGGCACTGAAGCTTTCTTT
CASSLIQVGTEAFF
>few|NA|TRBV28|TRBJ1-2
TGTGCCAGCAGTTCGATGGTGAACTATGGCTACACCTTC
CASSSMVNYGYTF
>few|NA|TRBV20-1|TRBJ1-4
TGCAGTGCTAGCGTTGGGGGGCTGAACGAAAAACTGTTTTTT
CSASVGGLNEKLFF
>few|NA|TRBV7-2|TRBJ1-2
TGTGCCAGCAGCTTTGACAACCATGGCTACACCTTC
CASSFDNHGYTF
>NA|NA|TRBV20-1|TRBJ2-7
TGCAGTGCTTTAGGGGAGCGAAGTCAATACGAGCAGTACTTC
CSALGERSQYEQYF
>many|NA|TRBV6-5|TRBJ1-5
TGTGCCAGCAGGGCAGGGATTAATCAGCCCCAGCATTTT
CASRAGINQPQHF
>few|NA|TRBV10-3|TRBJ2-1
TGTGCCATCAGTGACCGAGGGGTTATCGAGCAGTTCTTC
CAISDRGVIEQFF
>few|NA|TRBV6-1|TRBJ2-7
TGTGCCAGCCAGAGGGGCCTATCCTACGAGCAGTACTTC
CASQRGLSYEQYF
>few|TRBD2|TRBV7-8|TRBJ2-7
TGTGCCAGCAGCGGGGGGGAGGGGCCCTCCTACGAGCAGTACTTC
CASSGGEGPSYEQYF
>few|NA|TRBV20-1|TRBJ2-7
TGCAGTGCTAGTGGAAGGGTTGGGAGATCCTACGAGCAGTACTTC
CSASGRVGRSYEQYF
>few|TRBD2|TRBV20-1|TRBJ2-7
TGCAGCCCAAGGGTGACTAGCCGATCTCCCTACGAGCAGTACTTC
CSPRVTSRSPYEQYF
>many|NA|TRBV12-3/TRBV12-4|TRBJ2-2
TGTGCCAGCACCCCGACAGGGAGGGCCGGGGAGCTGTTTTTT
CASTPTGRAGELFF
>NA|TRBD1|TRBV5-1|TRBJ1-2
TGCGCCAGCAGCGCAGGGACAGGGAAGGGCTATGGCTACACCTTC
CASSAGTGKGYGYTF
>NA|NA|TRBV7-2|TRBJ2-7
TGTGCCAGCAGCTACACGGGGTACGAGCAGTACTTC
CASSYTGYEQYF
>NA|TRBD1|TRBV6-7|TRBJ2-5
TGTGCCAGCAGTACGGACAGGGGACGGGGCCGGCAAGAGACCCAGTACTTC
CASSTDRGRGRQETQYF
>few|NA|TRBV7-6|TRBJ2-1
TGTGCCAGCAGCTTAGGCCGACAGGTGTCCTACAATGAGCAGTTCTTC
CASSLGRQVSYNEQFF
>NA|NA|TRBV27|TRBJ2-2
TGTGCCAGCAGTTTAGATTTAGGGGCCCTCACCGGGGAGCTGTTTTTT
CASSLDLGALTGELFF
>NA|TRBD1|TRBV11-1|TRBJ2-1
TGTGCCAGCAGCTCCCCAGGACAGGGCTACAATGAGCAGTTCTTC
CASSSPGQGYNEQFF
>NA|NA|TRBV30|TRBJ2-4
TGTGCCTGGAGCGGACAGAACATTCAGTACTTC
CAWSGQNIQYF
>NA|TRBD2|TRBV11-2|TRBJ2-3
TGTGCCAGCAGCTTCCTTAGCGGGAGCCCAGATACGCAGTATTTT
CASSFLSGSPDTQYF
>NA|TRBD2|TRBV20-1|TRBJ2-1
TGCAGTGCCCTAGCCGTGCGGGAGGGCCACAATGAGCAGTTCTTC
CSALAVREGHNEQFF